Shown below are 32 T cell receptor beta chains from a single sample sequenced in a study of cytomegalovirus exposure and HLA in healthy donors. The assay was immunoSEQ multiplex PCR, and TCRdb's table has in-frame clones only and misses some. The repertoire holds some 170,000 clones, with about nine tenths as singletons. Sequencing was done on a sample of PBMCs. The receptors were sampled from a man aged 18-30 years in good health and CMV-seropositive.

The CDR3 loop reads CASSSDRSSYNEQFF. CDR3 sequence (DNA): TGTGCCAGCAGCTCGGACAGGAGCTCCTACAATGAGCAGTTCTTC. This chain connects TRBV13 to TRBJ2-1, with TRBD1 matching 7 bases. With V trimmed by 4 bases and J by 0 bases, 3 bases remained unmatched. The CDR3 length is 15 residues. CDR1 is PRHDT and CDR2 is FYEKMQ in the germline V gene (reference sequence).

The chain carries TRBV7-3 and TRBJ2-1, with a possible D match to TRBD2 (5 bases). CDR1 and CDR2 from the germline V gene are SGHTA and FQGTGA. The CDR3 is 14 amino acids. Deletions cut 1 base from V and 6 bases from J, with 10 bases between. The chain's CDR3 is CASSLMGEGNEQFF. The CDR3 coding sequence is TGTGCCAGCAGCTTAATGGGCGAGGGCAATGAGCAGTTCTTC.

The V call is TRBV18, the J call TRBJ2-6; 10 nucleotides match TRBD2. Germline-derived CDR1 and CDR2 are KGHSH and LQKENI. CDR3 size: 18 residues. The V gene end was trimmed by 2 bases and the J gene end by 2 bases; junction bases not matched to a gene: 6. The CDR3 DNA is TGTGCCAGCTCACCAAAAGCTAGCGGGAGAACTGGGGCCAACGTCCTGACTTTC. Translation: CASSPKASGRTGANVLTF.

The chain couples TRBV7-9 to TRBJ2-5; 9 bases align to TRBD2. CDR3 length: 12 residues. Germline trimming cut 1 base from V and 14 bases from J; bases unmatched to any gene: 5. The germline V gene encodes CDR1 SEHNR and CDR2 FQNEAQ (reference sequence). The CDR3: CASSLDGGRAYF. CDR3 bases: TGTGCCAGCAGCTTAGACGGCGGGAGGGCTTACTTC.

This chain connects TRBV7-9 to TRBJ2-3; the match to TRBD2 covers 7 bases. V gave up 5 bases and J gave up 2 bases; unmatched junction bases: 10. The CDR3 has 16 residues. Germline V lookup: CDR1 SEHNR, CDR2 FQNEAQ (reference sequence). Here the CDR3 reads CASSPSGNGITDTQYF. CDR3 nucleotide sequence: TGTGCCAGCAGCCCGAGCGGGAACGGGATCACAGATACGCAGTATTTT.

The chain combines TRBV6-1 with TRBJ2-6; D is ambiguous. V gave up 3 bases and J gave up 0 bases, with 9 bases separating them. Germline values: CDR1 MNHNS, CDR2 SASEGT. CDR3 length: 16 amino acids. The CDR3 region is CASSDRFGSGANVLTF. CDR3 DNA: TGTGCCAGCAGTGATCGATTCGGCTCTGGGGCCAACGTCCTGACTTTC.

The CDR3 DNA is TGTGCCAGCAGTTACTCGACAGGGGGCTCCTACGAGCAGTACTTC. It codes for CASSYSTGGSYEQYF. The chain links TRBV6-5 to TRBJ2-7, with 9 positions matching TRBD1. Germline-derived CDR1 and CDR2 are MNHEY and SVGAGI. The ends lost 0 bases at V and 0 bases at J; junction bases unmatched: 0. CDR3 length equals 15 residues.

The count of this clone is one. V usage is TRBV28 and J usage is TRBJ2-3, with no clear D. Germline V lookup: CDR1 MDHEN, CDR2 SYDVKM. This CDR3 is built from 14 residues. V was shortened by 3 bases and J by 1 base, with 8 bases between the two germline ends. The CDR3 reads CASSFAFRTDTQYF. The CDR3 DNA follows: TGTGCCAGCAGTTTCGCGTTTCGCACAGATACGCAGTATTTT. Combining the CDR3 with reference TRBV28 and TRBJ2-3 gives the whole variable domain DVKVTQSSRYLVKRTGEKVFLECVQDMDHENMFWYRQDPGLGLRLIYFSYDVKMKEKGDIPEGYSVSREKKERFSLILESASTNQTSMYLCASSFAFRTDTQYFGPGTRLTVL.

The chain recombines TRBV4-1 with TRBJ2-3; D is unresolved. The germline CDR1 and CDR2 sequences are MGHRA and YSYEKL. V gave up 2 bases and J gave up 2 bases, with 8 bases separating them. The CDR3 is 14 amino acids. CDR3 in amino acids: CASSQSADTDTQYF. The CDR3 region has the DNA TGCGCCAGCAGCCAATCGGCGGACACAGATACGCAGTATTTT.

Of note for this clone: One end of the junction is discordant with germline, which a read error may explain. The chain combines TRBV7-2 with TRBJ2-3; perhaps TRBD1 as D (5 bases). Germline loops: CDR1 SGHTA, CDR2 FQGNSA. The CDR3 totals 12 residues. The CDR3: CASSGAGGRQPF. DNA of the CDR3: TGTGCCAGCAGCGGAGCCGGTGGGCGACAGCCTTTT.

The CDR3 DNA follows: TGCAGCGTTTTGGACAGGGAGAACACTGAAGCTTTCTTT. This sequence encodes CSVLDRENTEAFF. V gene TRBV29-1 combines with J gene TRBJ1-1; 8 bases are shared with TRBD1. The germline gives CDR1 SQVTM, CDR2 ANQGSEA. With V trimmed by 5 bases and J by 1 base, 3 bases remained unmatched. The CDR3 covers 13 residues.

Remarks on this clone: Other DNA sequences in the same sample also yield this CDR3. This sequence joins TRBV9 and TRBJ2-7; 13 bases line up with TRBD2. V shed 0 bases and J 3 bases; nucleotides not matched to a gene: 0. The CDR3 is 15 residues long. Germline assignment: CDR1 SGDLS and CDR2 YYNGEE. This chain's CDR3 is CASSVGTSGSYEQYF. The CDR3 nucleotides are TGTGCCAGCAGCGTAGGGACTAGCGGGAGCTACGAGCAGTACTTC.

This clone was seen just once. The chain is built from TRBV28 and TRBJ2-1; 12 bases are a match to TRBD2. Trimming removed 1 base from V and 7 bases from J; junction bases left unmatched: 5. The CDR3 runs 16 residues. CDR1 MDHEN and CDR2 SYDVKM come from the germline V gene. CDR3 bases: TGTGCCAGCAGTTTATCCACTAGCGGGAGGCCTAATGAGCAGTTCTTC. Residues: CASSLSTSGRPNEQFF.

In its sample, this clone was seen once. The chain is built from TRBV30 and TRBJ2-1; D possibly corresponds to TRBD2 (6 bases). With 2 bases removed from V and 9 bases from J, the gap between germline ends came to 11 bases. The CDR3 has 12 amino acids. Germline CDR1 GTSNPN, CDR2 SVGIG (reference sequence). In nucleotides, the CDR3 is TGTGCCTGGAGTCGACTAGTCGGTGAGCAGTTCTTC. Amino acids: CAWSRLVGEQFF.

The V call is TRBV19, the J call TRBJ1-4; TRBD1 agrees at 11 bases. From germline, CDR1 is LNHDA and CDR2 SQIVND (reference sequence). J gave up 0 bases and V 6 bases, and 3 bases lay outside the gene matches. The CDR3 covers 16 residues. In DNA, the CDR3 is TGTGCCAGTAGAGGGACAGGGGGGGCAACTAATGAAAAACTGTTTTTT. Amino acids: CASRGTGGATNEKLFF.

The chain employs TRBV7-9 and TRBJ2-7; TRBD2 matches at 8 bases. From germline, CDR1 is SEHNR and CDR2 FQNEAQ (reference sequence). J gave up 2 bases and V 2 bases, and 5 bases lay outside the gene matches. This CDR3 region has 15 residues. The CDR3 DNA is TGTGCCAGCAGCTTATTCCTAGCGGGCCCCTACGAGCAGTACTTC. As protein: CASSLFLAGPYEQYF.

V usage is TRBV23-1 and J usage is TRBJ1-2; 7 bases align to TRBD1. TRBV23-1 is an ORF for which the function is uncertain. The V and J ends lost 9 bases and 7 bases, in that order; junction bases with no gene match: 14. The CDR3 contains 14 residues. The CDR3 bases are TGCGCCAGAGAAAAGGCGAGGGGGCGAAGTGGCTACACCTTC. As protein: CAREKARGRSGYTF.

With respect to this clone: This sample includes further DNA sequences coding for the same CDR3. The V gene is TRBV5-8, the J gene TRBJ2-1; D might be TRBD2 (5 bases). Germline V gene sequence: CDR1 SGHTS, CDR2 YDEGEE. V was cut by 0 bases and J by 0 bases, with 7 bases left in between. This CDR3 has 15 residues. As DNA, the CDR3 is TGTGCCAGCAGCTTGGGACTATCCTCCTACAATGAGCAGTTCTTC. Protein sequence: CASSLGLSSYNEQFF.

CDR3 amino acids: CASTLDRAHNQPQHF. The CDR3 nucleotides are TGTGCCAGCACCTTGGACAGGGCCCACAATCAGCCCCAGCATTTT. The chain combines TRBV28 with TRBJ1-5, with 8 bases that match TRBD1. The CDR3 runs 15 residues. Looked up from germline, CDR1 is MDHEN and CDR2 is SYDVKM. With V trimmed by 7 bases and J by 3 bases, 8 bases remained unmatched.

J is TRBJ1-5 and V is TRBV7-9, with 12 nucleotides matching TRBD1. The CDR3 totals 16 residues. With 4 bases clipped from V and 1 base from J, the junction kept 2 bases outside the gene matches. Germline V lookup: CDR1 SEHNR, CDR2 FQNEAQ (reference sequence). CDR3 amino acids: CASSSGQGASNQPQHF. CDR3 DNA: TGTGCCAGCAGCTCGGGACAGGGGGCGAGCAATCAGCCCCAGCATTTT.

This clone was counted once. The chain employs TRBV19 and TRBJ2-1, with TRBD2 matching 13 bases. V was pared by 11 bases and J by 8 bases, with 6 bases of the junction left unmatched. CDR1 is LNHDA and CDR2 is SQIVND in the germline V gene (reference sequence). This CDR3 has 13 residues. CDR3 DNA: TGTGCCCCGAGGACTAGCGGGAGCGATGAGCAGTTCTTC. It yields the protein CAPRTSGSDEQFF.

In the case of this clone: Sequence at one end of the junction differs from germline and may be a read error. The chain has TRBV4-1 and TRBJ1-2; possibly TRBD1 for D (6 bases). The CDR3 covers 15 residues. Germline V CDR1 and CDR2: MGHRA, YSYEKL. The CDR3 nucleotides are TGCGCCAGCAACCAAGCACAGGGACCAGTATATGGCTACACCTTC. Encoded protein: CASNQAQGPVYGYTF.

This chain connects TRBV6-1 to TRBJ2-1, with TRBD2 matching over 9 bases. This CDR3 is built from 14 residues. Germline assignment: CDR1 MNHNS and CDR2 SASEGT. V lost 6 bases and J lost 6; bases outside the gene matches: 6. CDR3: CASRPRTSANEQFF. For the CDR3, the DNA is TGTGCCAGCAGGCCCAGGACTAGCGCCAATGAGCAGTTCTTC.

The rearrangement joins TRBV7-9 to TRBJ2-1; D is ambiguous. V lost 1 base, J lost 9 bases, and 13 bases lay in between. CDR1 is SEHNR, CDR2 FQNEAQ, per germline (reference sequence). The length of the CDR3 is 14 residues. CDR3 sequence: CASSLGLDPGEQFF. The CDR3 DNA reads TGTGCCAGCAGCTTAGGGCTAGACCCGGGTGAGCAGTTCTTC.

This clone was counted at least ten times. The J gene is TRBJ1-1, the V gene TRBV2; TRBD1 is a possible D gene (5 bases). The CDR3 spans 13 residues. Trimming removed 7 bases from V and 1 base from J, with 10 bases in between. The germline gives CDR1 SNHLY, CDR2 FYNNEI. The CDR3 is CASTTQGNTEAFF. Written as DNA, the CDR3 is TGTGCCAGCACAACTCAGGGGAACACTGAAGCTTTCTTT.

The chain is built from TRBV5-4 and TRBJ2-7, with 15 bases matching TRBD2. Trimming at V came to 2 bases and at J to 6 bases, leaving 9 bases not matched to a gene. There are 17 residues in the CDR3. Germline V gene sequence: CDR1 SGHNT, CDR2 YYREEE (reference sequence). The CDR3 bases are TGTGCCAGCAGCTTTGACAACATGGGACTAGCGGGAGGCGAGCAGTACTTC. Encoded protein: CASSFDNMGLAGGEQYF.

The chain links TRBV7-2 to TRBJ2-7; 15 bases align to TRBD2. The CDR3 is made up of 18 amino acids. Germline V gene lookup returns CDR1 SGHTA and CDR2 FQGNSA. Trimming took 2 bases from V and 2 from J; bases not matched to a gene: 7. CDR3 sequence reads: CASSLRTSGRARAYEQYF. As DNA, the CDR3 is TGTGCCAGCAGCTTAAGGACTAGCGGGAGGGCTCGCGCCTACGAGCAGTACTTC.

This clone is a singleton in its sample. A read error may produce the germline difference seen at one junction end. The V gene is TRBV7-7, the J gene TRBJ1-3; 12 positions agree with TRBD1. There are 18 residues in the CDR3. Germline values: CDR1 SSHAT, CDR2 FNYEAQ (reference sequence). Written as DNA, the CDR3 is TGTGCTAGCAGCCCCGGGACAGGGGGCTTATTTTCTGGAAACACCATATATTTT. Its translation is CASSPGTGGLFSGNTIYF.

This sequence joins TRBV5-1 and TRBJ2-1; D is possibly TRBD2 (5 bases). The CDR3 is made up of 15 amino acids. V gave up 6 bases and J gave up 7 bases, with 20 bases separating them. Germline CDR1 and CDR2: SGHRS and YFSETQ. CDR3 DNA: TGCGCCAGCACCTACCGGGCCCACTCGGGGAATGAGCAGTTCTTC. This codes for CASTYRAHSGNEQFF.

Note on this clone: Relative to the germline gene, one junction end is altered; a read error may explain this. J is TRBJ2-3 and V is TRBV2, with D possibly TRBD1 on 5 matching bases. The germline V gene has CDR1 SNHLY and CDR2 FYNNEI. CDR3 length: 15 residues. The CDR3 DNA sequence: TGTGCCAGCAGGGAAGATCCGACAGACACAGATACGCAGTATTTT. This gives the protein CASREDPTDTDTQYF.

The genes are TRBV18 and TRBJ2-1, with D maybe TRBD1 (6 bases). The CDR3 contains 14 residues. Germline CDR1 and CDR2: KGHSH and LQKENI. Trimming removed 3 bases at V and 6 bases at J, with 12 bases between. CDR3 coding DNA: TGTGCCAGCTCACCGAACAGGGACACCAATGAGCAGTTCTTC. It is translated as CASSPNRDTNEQFF.

In its sample, this clone was seen once. The gene calls are TRBV2 and TRBJ2-7, with D possibly TRBD2 on 6 matching bases. Germline values: CDR1 SNHLY, CDR2 FYNNEI. The CDR3 totals 13 residues. Between the trimmed V and J ends, which lost 4 bases and 4 bases, there was a span of 11 bases. CDR3 sequence: CASSVLAVYEQYF. CDR3 bases: TGTGCCAGCAGTGTACTAGCAGTATACGAGCAGTACTTC.